These 11 T cell receptor beta chains came from one sample sequenced in a study of blood T cell repertoires in COVID-19. Libraries were prepared by immunoSEQ multiplex PCR; TCRdb keeps only in-frame clonotypes and omits some of them. The sample lists fewer than 350,000 clones, 81% occurring once. Sequencing was carried out using peripheral blood. These TCRs come from a woman aged 60-70 years with active or convalescent COVID-19.

The CDR3 sequence: CASSPRGGWNGYTF. Here the CDR3 DNA reads TGTGCCAGCAGCCCTAGAGGGGGTTGGAATGGCTACACCTTC. The rearrangement uses TRBV3-1 (or the pseudogene TRBV3-2) and TRBJ1-2; TRBD1 might be the D (6 bases). Trimming took 4 bases from V and 6 from J, leaving 15 bases between them. The germline gives CDR1 LGHDT, CDR2 YNNKEL (reference sequence). CDR3 length equals 14 residues.

The CDR3 coding sequence is TGTGCCAGCAGCTTAGCGGGCGGACAAGAGACCCAGTACTTC. Translating gives CASSLAGGQETQYF. This chain uses TRBV7-3 with TRBJ2-5, with a tentative D call TRBD2 (5 bases). V was cut by 2 bases and J by 2 bases, with 9 bases left in between. This CDR3 region has 14 residues. Germline lookup yields CDR1 SGHTA and CDR2 FQGTGA.

This clone was seen a single time. The rearrangement uses TRBV6-5 and TRBJ1-4; D ambiguous. Germline loops: CDR1 MNHEY, CDR2 SVGAGI. The CDR3 consists of 14 residues. V gave up 5 bases and J gave up 5 bases, with 12 bases separating them. This CDR3 is CASSRTGLNEKLFF. The CDR3 DNA follows: TGTGCCAGCAGTCGGACGGGATTAAATGAAAAACTGTTTTTT.

The V call is TRBV5-1, the J call TRBJ2-1; D is possibly TRBD1 (6 bases). CDR1 and CDR2 from the germline V gene are SGHRS and YFSETQ. V was clipped by 4 bases and J by 7 bases, with 18 bases between them. The CDR3 covers 15 residues. DNA of the CDR3: TGCGCCAGCAGCACAGGGAGTTTAAGGGGGAATGAGCAGTTCTTC. Amino acid sequence: CASSTGSLRGNEQFF.

This rearrangement joins TRBV7-3 to TRBJ2-3; 16 bases are a match to TRBD2. Trimming cost V 5 bases and J 6 bases; bases outside gene matches: 5. Germline V gives CDR1 SGHTA, CDR2 FQGTGA. This CDR3 spans 16 amino acids. The CDR3 spells CASSPGLAGGLDTQYF. In DNA form, the CDR3 reads TGTGCCAGCAGCCCGGGACTAGCGGGGGGGCTTGATACGCAGTATTTT.

The chain employs TRBV9 and TRBJ2-1; 8 bases agree with TRBD2. J lost 3 bases, V lost 5 bases, and 7 bases had no gene match. The CDR3 has 15 residues. Germline V gives CDR1 SGDLS, CDR2 YYNGEE. CDR3 sequence reads: CASRSTSEGYNEQFF. CDR3 DNA: TGTGCCAGCAGATCGACTAGCGAGGGCTACAATGAGCAGTTCTTC.

This clone was seen a single time. This chain links TRBV24-1 with TRBJ2-1, with 7 bases that match TRBD2. This CDR3 has 14 residues. Germline CDR1 is KGHDR and CDR2 is SFDVKD. Losses at the gene ends were 5 bases for V and 1 base for J; bases not matched to a gene: 1. CDR3 protein: CATSGGGSYNEQFF. The CDR3 DNA reads as TGTGCCACCAGTGGGGGGGGGTCCTACAATGAGCAGTTCTTC.

CDR3 region: CASSPEQASYEQYF. The CDR3 bases are TGTGCCAGCAGCCCAGAACAGGCCTCCTACGAGCAGTACTTC. The chain has TRBV14 and TRBJ2-7; a weak D match, TRBD1 (5 bases). V lost 4 bases to trimming and J lost 0 bases, with 10 bases between them. Looked up from germline, CDR1 is SGHDN and CDR2 is FVKESK. This CDR3 has 14 amino acids.

This clone was detected once. The chain recombines TRBV11-3 with TRBJ2-2, with 7 positions matching TRBD1. This CDR3 is built from 15 residues. In germline, CDR1 is SGHNT, CDR2 YENEEA. Unmatched junction bases numbered 9, after V lost 4 bases and J lost 7 bases. Here the CDR3 reads CASSYATNRGGELFF. Here the CDR3 DNA reads TGTGCCAGCAGCTACGCGACTAACAGGGGCGGGGAGCTGTTTTTT.

This clone was seen once. The chain joins TRBV7-3 to TRBJ2-2, with TRBD2 as a possible D gene (6 bases). The V gene lost 3 bases and the J gene lost 4 bases, with 12 bases spanning the gap. This CDR3 has 15 amino acids. Germline values: CDR1 SGHTA, CDR2 FQGTGA. The CDR3 region has the DNA TGTGCCAGCAGCTTGCTTACTAGCAGCACCGGGGAGCTGTTTTTT. This gives the protein CASSLLTSSTGELFF.

The CDR3 loop reads CASSKGAGGVGDSNQPQHF. For the CDR3, the DNA is TGTGCCAGCAGCAAAGGGGCAGGGGGCGTAGGTGATAGCAATCAGCCCCAGCATTTT. This rearrangement joins TRBV21-1 to TRBJ1-5; no DNA check was done on the table's D call, TRBD1. TRBV21-1 constitutes a pseudogene. The CDR3 runs 19 residues.